The present T cell receptor beta chain was sequenced within a study of blood T cell repertoires in COVID-19. Overall study: The study drew acute and convalescent COVID-19 samples from the United States, Italy and Spain. Sample material is recorded as cDNA or gDNA derived from T cells, B-cell-depleted T cells, or PBMCs.

Assay: immunoSEQ multiplex PCR; the TCRdb copy retains only in-frame clones and omits some. The sample has approximately 240,000 clones, 70% to 85% seen once. The age range of participants was 18 to 89 years, with residence in roughly 25 US areas. Cohorts were based on clinical histories the participants reported. This TCR was recovered from a woman aged 40 to 50 with acute COVID-19. Sequencing was done on a sample of PBMCs or T cells enriched from blood (not recorded which).

The chain's CDR3 is CASSLSWGQGANYGYTF. CDR3 coding DNA: TGTGCCAGCAGCTTATCCTGGGGGCAGGGGGCAAACTATGGCTACACCTTC. V usage is TRBV7-9 and J usage is TRBJ1-2; TRBD1 matches 8 bases. The CDR3 runs to 17 residues. Trimming removed 2 bases from V and 2 bases from J; junction bases left unmatched: 10. The germline V gene encodes CDR1 SEHNR and CDR2 FQNEAQ (reference sequence).